The entry that follows covers one TCR beta chain sequence. PCR amplification relied on 60 Vbeta primers (plus 13 Jbeta primers). In the authors' workflow: In a later analysis, approximately 80 million unique TCR beta chains included roughly 11 million shared by two or more donors. TCRdb's copy holds only in-frame clones and misses some; the assay was immunoSEQ multiplex PCR. V and J calls and clone size follow that table, whereas D and trimming were derived from the DNA. The sample includes more than 110,000 clones, roughly 77% of them seen just once. Germline CDR1 is GTSNPN and CDR2 is SVGIG (reference sequence). Trimming shortened V by 2 bases and J by 9 bases, and 5 bases separated the two germline ends. The CDR3 is 11 residues long. The sample comes from a study of cytomegalovirus exposure and HLA in healthy donors.

The genes are TRBV30 and TRBJ1-6, with D hard to call. Specimen: PBMCs. The receptor comes from a female donor in good health and CMV-seronegative. CDR3 bases: TGTGCCTGGAGTAACGGTTCACCCCTCCACTTT. Amino acids: CAWSNGSPLHF.